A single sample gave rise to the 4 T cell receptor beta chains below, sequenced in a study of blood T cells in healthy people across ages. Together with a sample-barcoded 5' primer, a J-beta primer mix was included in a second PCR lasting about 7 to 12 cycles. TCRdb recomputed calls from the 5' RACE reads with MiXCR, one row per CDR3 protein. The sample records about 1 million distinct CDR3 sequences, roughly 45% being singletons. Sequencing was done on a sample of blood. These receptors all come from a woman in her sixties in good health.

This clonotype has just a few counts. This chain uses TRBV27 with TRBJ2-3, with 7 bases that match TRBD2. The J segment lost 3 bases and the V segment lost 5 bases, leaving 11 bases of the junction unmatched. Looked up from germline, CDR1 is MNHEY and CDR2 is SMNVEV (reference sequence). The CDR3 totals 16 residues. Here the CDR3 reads CASSPPAGAETDTQYF. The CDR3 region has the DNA TGTGCCAGCAGTCCTCCGGCGGGAGCAGAGACAGATACGCAGTATTTT.

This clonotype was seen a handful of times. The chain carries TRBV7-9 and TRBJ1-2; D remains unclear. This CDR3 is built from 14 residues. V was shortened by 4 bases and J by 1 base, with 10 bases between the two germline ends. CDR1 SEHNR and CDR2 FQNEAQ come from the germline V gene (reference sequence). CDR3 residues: CASSSSKGNYGYTF. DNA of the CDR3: TGTGCCAGCAGCTCGAGCAAGGGTAACTATGGCTACACCTTC. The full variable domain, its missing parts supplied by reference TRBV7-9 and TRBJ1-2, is DTGVSQNPRHKITKRGQNVTFRCDPISEHNRLYWYRQTLGQGPEFLTYFQNEAQLEKSRLLSDRFSAERPKGSFSTLEIQRTEQGDSAMYLCASSSSKGNYGYTFGSGTRLTVV.

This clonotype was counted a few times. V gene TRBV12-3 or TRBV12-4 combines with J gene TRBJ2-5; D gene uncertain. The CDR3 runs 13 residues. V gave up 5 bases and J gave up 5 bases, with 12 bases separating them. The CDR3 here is CASSNWARETQYF. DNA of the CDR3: TGTGCCAGCAGTAACTGGGCCCGGGAGACCCAGTACTTC.

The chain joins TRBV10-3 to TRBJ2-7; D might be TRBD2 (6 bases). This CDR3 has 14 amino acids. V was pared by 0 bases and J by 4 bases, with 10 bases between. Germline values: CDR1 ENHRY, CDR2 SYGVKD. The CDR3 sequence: CAISESKGLYEQYF. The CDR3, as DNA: TGTGCCATCAGTGAGTCGAAGGGACTGTACGAGCAGTACTTC.